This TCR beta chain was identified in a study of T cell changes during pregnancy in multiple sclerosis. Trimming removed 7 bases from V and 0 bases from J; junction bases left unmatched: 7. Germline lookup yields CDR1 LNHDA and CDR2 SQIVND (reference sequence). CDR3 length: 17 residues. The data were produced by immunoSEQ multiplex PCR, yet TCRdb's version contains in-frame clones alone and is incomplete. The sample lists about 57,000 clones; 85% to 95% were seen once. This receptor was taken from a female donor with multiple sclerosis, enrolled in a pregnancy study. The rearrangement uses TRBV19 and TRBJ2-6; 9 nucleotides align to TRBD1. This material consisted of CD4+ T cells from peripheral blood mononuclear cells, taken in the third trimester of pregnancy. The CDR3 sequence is CASMPPGQGSGANVLTF. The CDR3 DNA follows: TGTGCCAGTATGCCACCGGGACAGGGCTCTGGGGCCAACGTCCTGACTTTC.